What follows describes a single T cell receptor (beta chain). Its antigen is currently unknown. TCR beta CDR3 sequences were amplified from RNA transcripts. TCR CDR3 underwent first-round RT-PCR with the HTBI primer set. TCRdb fed the multiplex PCR reads into MiXCR, producing one record per CDR3 protein. The repertoire consists of approximately 320,000 distinct CDR3 sequences, with roughly 15% occurring once and the leading ten covering 33%. This entry is derived from a study of T cells in Graves' hyperthyroidism and ophthalmopathy. Study-level points and caveats: A model of 13 V-J pairs discriminated ophthalmopathy from stable hyperthyroidism.

The CDR3 is 15 residues long. Trimming shortened V by 1 base and J by 3 bases, and 13 bases separated the two germline ends. Germline assignment: CDR1 SEHNR and CDR2 FQNEAQ (reference sequence). Diagnosing involved the use of clinical symptoms, serum thyroxine and TRAb, thyroid ultrasound and orbital computed tomography. This sequence originates from a man aged 25-40 years with Graves' hyperthyroidism. Sequenced input: blood. The chain employs TRBV7-9 and TRBJ2-7; a weak D match, TRBD2 (5 bases). CDR3 loop: CASSLGPAESYEQYF. The CDR3 DNA reads TGTGCCAGCAGCTTAGGGCCAGCGGAGAGCTACGAGCAGTACTTC.